Presented here are 23 T cell receptor beta chains from one specimen sequenced in a study of OX40 agonist ivuxolimab in advanced cancers. Libraries were prepared by immunoSEQ multiplex PCR; TCRdb keeps only in-frame clonotypes and omits some of them. The profile shows 20,000 to 30,000 clones, 75% to 90% of them singletons. Sequencing was performed on CD4+ or CD8+ T cells sorted from blood, taken in a trial of the OX40 agonist ivuxolimab. These receptors were collected from an adult with an advanced solid tumor such as melanoma, head and neck, liver or kidney cancer.

The chain recombines TRBV7-2 with TRBJ2-7; D is unresolved. From germline, CDR1 is SGHTA and CDR2 FQGNSA. V shed 4 bases and J shed 2 bases, with 6 bases lying between them. The CDR3 has 12 residues. For the CDR3, the DNA is TGTGCCAGCAGCTCCTACACCTACGAGCAGTACTTC. Its translation: CASSSYTYEQYF.

Within the sample, this clone is medium-sized (0.01 to 0.1%). The rearrangement uses TRBV11-3 and TRBJ1-1; unclear D gene. V dropped 5 bases and J dropped 3 bases, with 10 bases sitting between them. Germline CDR1 is SGHNT and CDR2 is YENEEA. CDR3 length: 13 amino acids. This chain's CDR3 is CASSLSMYTEAFF. CDR3 DNA sequence: TGTGCCAGCAGCCTTTCCATGTACACTGAAGCTTTCTTT.

The chain has TRBV6-5 and TRBJ2-2; tentatively, D is TRBD1 or TRBD2 (5 bases each). Germline V gives CDR1 MNHEY, CDR2 SVGAGI. The V and J ends lost 7 bases and 4 bases respectively, with 13 bases between them. The CDR3 is made up of 14 amino acids. This CDR3 is CASTGTRSTGELFF. CDR3 nucleotides: TGTGCCAGCACCGGGACCCGTAGCACCGGGGAGCTGTTTTTT.

The V gene is TRBV4-2, the J gene TRBJ2-3; D ambiguous. This CDR3 comprises 16 residues. The germline gives CDR1 LGHNA, CDR2 YNFKEQ. V shed 4 bases and J shed 5 bases, with 19 bases lying between them. The CDR3 reads CASSPVFNEVGDTQYF. CDR3 in DNA: TGTGCCAGCAGCCCCGTCTTCAACGAGGTAGGAGATACGCAGTATTTT.

This chain connects TRBV30 to TRBJ1-1, with 8 nucleotides matching TRBD1. Germline V CDR1 and CDR2: GTSNPN, SVGIG (reference sequence). V lost 7 bases and J lost 1; bases outside the gene matches: 2. This CDR3 contains 12 residues. CDR3: CASGTGNTEAFF. The CDR3 nucleotides read TGTGCCTCCGGGACAGGGAACACTGAAGCTTTCTTT.

The V gene is TRBV6-5, the J gene TRBJ2-7; 8 positions agree with TRBD1. This CDR3 has 14 residues. Germline CDR1 reads MNHEY; CDR2 reads SVGAGI. The trim removed 6 bases at V and 3 bases at J, leaving 7 bases unmatched. The CDR3 coding sequence is TGTGCCAGCAGCCTGCAGGGGGCGGGCTACGAGCAGTACTTC. Its translation: CASSLQGAGYEQYF.

A word on this clone: The sample has other DNA sequences that encode this CDR3 too. The rearrangement joins TRBV27 to TRBJ1-5; a possible D gene is TRBD1 (5 bases). Germline V gene lookup returns CDR1 MNHEY and CDR2 SMNVEV (reference sequence). This CDR3 is 15 amino acids long. The germline V and J ends were trimmed by 6 bases and 5 bases, with 17 bases remaining between them. CDR3 nucleotides: TGTGCCAGCAGCCAAACAGATAGGGGCGATCAGCCCCAGCATTTT. It specifies CASSQTDRGDQPQHF.

CDR3 sequence: CASSEGRPPTYNEQFF. CDR3 in DNA: TGTGCCAGCAGCGAAGGCCGTCCCCCCACGTACAATGAGCAGTTCTTC. The chain couples TRBV14 to TRBJ2-1; no reliable D call. Trimming took off 5 bases at V and 4 bases at J, with 18 bases between the two ends. Germline values: CDR1 SGHDN, CDR2 FVKESK. The CDR3 has 16 amino acids.

This chain uses TRBV6-5 with TRBJ1-2; TRBD1 is a possible D gene (5 bases). The V end was cut by 6 bases, the J end by 4 bases, with 18 bases between. The CDR3 runs 15 residues. Germline CDR1 MNHEY, CDR2 SVGAGI. CDR3 coding DNA: TGTGCCAGCAGCCCCCCCCTAGGGGCGATCTATGGCTACACCTTC. This sequence encodes CASSPPLGAIYGYTF.

The V and J genes are TRBV30 and TRBJ2-2; TRBD2 agrees at 9 bases. Trimming at V came to 3 bases and at J to 4 bases, leaving 12 bases not matched to a gene. The CDR3 consists of 17 residues. Germline lookup yields CDR1 GTSNPN and CDR2 SVGIG (reference sequence). The CDR3 reads CAWRRRAGGGTTGELFF. The DNA for the CDR3 is TGTGCCTGGAGGAGACGAGCGGGAGGAGGGACCACCGGGGAGCTGTTTTTT.

J is TRBJ2-3 and V is TRBV5-1; 8 bases align to TRBD2. Germline-derived CDR1 and CDR2 are SGHRS and YFSETQ. There are 14 residues in the CDR3. The J segment lost 5 bases and the V segment lost 4 bases, leaving 6 bases of the junction unmatched. The CDR3 reads CASSGLAGGDTQYF. CDR3 coding DNA: TGCGCCAGCAGCGGACTAGCCGGAGGAGATACGCAGTATTTT.

This chain connects TRBV13 to TRBJ2-1; 11 bases agree with TRBD2. The V gene's germline CDR1 is PRHDT and CDR2 FYEKMQ (reference sequence). CDR3 length: 15 amino acids. The V segment lost 5 bases and the J segment 7 bases; nucleotides outside the gene matches: 7. The CDR3 DNA sequence: TGTGCCAGCAGCCCGCTAGCGGGGGGATGGAATGAGCAGTTCTTC. This encodes CASSPLAGGWNEQFF.

This chain links TRBV10-3 with TRBJ2-1, with 8 bases lining up with TRBD2. V lost 6 bases and J lost 3; bases outside the gene matches: 16. The V gene's germline CDR1 is ENHRY and CDR2 SYGVKD. The CDR3 extends over 18 amino acids. The CDR3 loop reads CAIRAKRELLYDYNEQFF. CDR3 DNA sequence: TGTGCCATCAGGGCCAAGCGGGAGCTACTTTATGACTACAATGAGCAGTTCTTC.

The chain is built from TRBV27 and TRBJ2-7; 8 bases align to TRBD2. Losses at the gene ends were 2 bases for V and 3 bases for J; bases not matched to a gene: 3. The CDR3 extends over 14 amino acids. The germline CDR1 and CDR2 sequences are MNHEY and SMNVEV (reference sequence). The CDR3 nucleotides read TGTGCCAGCAGTTTACTAGCGGGTATCTACGAGCAGTACTTC. The encoded protein is CASSLLAGIYEQYF.

The chain couples TRBV2 to TRBJ2-5; TRBD1 might be the D (5 bases). The V and J ends lost 3 bases and 3 bases respectively, with 17 bases between them. The CDR3 contains 16 residues. The germline gives CDR1 SNHLY, CDR2 FYNNEI. The CDR3 region is CASSDRVKDWEETQYF. The CDR3 nucleotides are TGTGCCAGCAGTGACAGGGTAAAAGATTGGGAAGAGACCCAGTACTTC. Complete variable domain (other parts from reference TRBV2 and TRBJ2-5): EPEVTQTPSHQVTQMGQEVILRCVPISNHLYFYWYRQILGQKVEFLVSFYNNEISEKSEIFDDQFSVERPDGSNFTLKIRSTKLEDSAMYFCASSDRVKDWEETQYFGPGTRLLVL.

J is TRBJ1-1 and V is TRBV19; possibly TRBD1 for D (5 bases). Germline CDR1 reads LNHDA; CDR2 reads SQIVND (reference sequence). Trimming shortened V by 11 bases and J by 3 bases, and 16 bases separated the two germline ends. This CDR3 has 13 amino acids. Here the CDR3 reads CAVQLPGDTEAFF. The CDR3 region has the DNA TGTGCCGTCCAACTGCCGGGGGACACTGAAGCTTTCTTT.

With respect to this clone: A much larger clone sits a single nucleotide away, making a read error possible. This chain links TRBV4-2 with TRBJ2-7; D gene unclear. This CDR3 region has 11 residues. V lost 4 bases to trimming and J lost 4 bases, with 5 bases between them. Germline V gene sequence: CDR1 LGHNA, CDR2 YNFKEQ. Here the CDR3 reads CASSPGYEQYF. Here the CDR3 DNA reads TGTGCCAGCAGCCCCGGGTACGAGCAGTACTTC.

The V call is TRBV5-1, the J call TRBJ1-5; TRBD1 might be the D (6 bases). CDR1 SGHRS and CDR2 YFSETQ come from the germline V gene. This CDR3 spans 15 amino acids. The V end was cut by 0 bases, the J end by 3 bases, with 10 bases between. The CDR3 DNA reads as TGCGCCAGCAGCTTGGAGGGACACGCCAATCAGCCCCAGCATTTT. It codes for CASSLEGHANQPQHF.

The V call is TRBV6-5, the J call TRBJ2-2; TRBD1 or TRBD2 may be the D gene (5 bases each). CDR1 is MNHEY, CDR2 SVGAGI, per germline. The CDR3 length is 13 residues. V lost 9 bases to trimming and J lost 7 bases, with 15 bases between them. CDR3 region: CASSRDPSGELFF. For the CDR3, the DNA is TGTGCCAGTTCAAGGGACCCGAGCGGGGAGCTGTTTTTT.

CDR3 bases: TGCGCCAGCAGCCAACAGGGCTCCTACGAGCAGTACTTC. Its translation: CASSQQGSYEQYF. The chain employs TRBV4-3 and TRBJ2-7; maybe TRBD1 (5 bases). The CDR3 has 13 residues. Trimming pared 2 bases from V and 0 bases from J, leaving 5 bases between. Germline V gene data show CDR1 as LGHNA and CDR2 as YSLEER.

This chain links TRBV28 with TRBJ2-5, with D uncertain. Germline lookup yields CDR1 MDHEN and CDR2 SYDVKM. The V gene lost 3 bases and the J gene lost 4 bases, with 3 bases spanning the gap. There are 11 residues in the CDR3. CDR3 coding DNA: TGTGCCAGCAGTTTTGTAGAGACCCAGTACTTC. Residues: CASSFVETQYF.

The CDR3 loop is CASSYPGLAGSNEQFF. The DNA of the CDR3 is TGTGCCAGCAGTTACCCGGGACTAGCGGGGTCCAATGAGCAGTTCTTC. The genes are TRBV27 and TRBJ2-1, with 13 bases aligning to TRBD2. Trimming cost V 4 bases and J 6 bases; bases outside gene matches: 6. CDR1 and CDR2 from the germline V gene are MNHEY and SMNVEV (reference sequence). The CDR3 length is 16 residues.

The chain uses TRBV6-1 and TRBJ1-5, with 8 bases aligning to TRBD1. CDR1 and CDR2 from the germline V gene are MNHNS and SASEGT. Trimming removed 4 bases from V and 7 bases from J; junction bases left unmatched: 9. This CDR3 has 15 residues. CDR3 loop: CASSAPRTGSQPQHF. The CDR3, as DNA: TGTGCCAGCAGTGCTCCTCGGACAGGGAGCCAGCCCCAGCATTTT.